The text below deals with one T cell receptor beta chain. TCRdb keeps only in-frame clones here, not all; method: immunoSEQ multiplex PCR. The sample includes around 15,000 clones, 70% of them seen just once. There are 12 residues in the CDR3. Trimming left V 4 bases short and J 6 bases short, with 9 bases between. Germline-derived CDR1 and CDR2 are LGHNA and YNFKEQ. The data were obtained in a study of graft-versus-host responses after intestinal transplantation. Whole-study context: Recipients had transplants, and these were multivisceral, liver-intestinal, or isolated intestinal. Anti-thymocyte globulin induction, then tacrolimus and steroids for 3 to 4 years, went to all recipients.

Investigators treated the graft tissue so that it released intraepithelial and lamina propria lymphocytes. The source of this sequence is a human patient who received an intestinal transplant, so some T cells may come from the graft donor. The source was ileum tissue, collected 717 days after intestinal transplantation. This rearrangement joins TRBV4-2 to TRBJ1-2; TRBD1 is a possible D gene (6 bases). DNA of the CDR3: TGTGCCAGCAGCCCGTACAGGGATGGCTACACCTTC. It translates to CASSPYRDGYTF.